A single sample is the source of the 16 T cell receptor beta chains below, sequenced in a study of PD-1 blockade in classical Hodgkin lymphoma. The protocol was immunoSEQ multiplex PCR, while the TCRdb copy is restricted to in-frame clones and leaves out a portion. The table shows 20,000 to 30,000 clones, with 84% occurring only once. The time point: cycle 4 day 1 (C4D1), after less than 7 weeks of nivolumab. The patients all showed relapse after autologous stem cell transplantation, while their brentuximab vedotin exposure varied. Sequencing used peripheral blood mononuclear cells (PBMCs), obtained before the fourth cycle of nivolumab. Receptors were obtained from a human donor with classical Hodgkin lymphoma.

The rearrangement links TRBV15 to TRBJ1-4, with D possibly TRBD1 on 5 matching bases. The CDR3 totals 14 residues. Germline V lookup: CDR1 LNHNV, CDR2 YYDKDF (reference sequence). V lost 0 bases and J 5 bases, leaving 7 bases between the germline ends. The chain's CDR3 is CATSRDWGNEKLFF. The CDR3 bases are TGTGCCACCAGCAGAGATTGGGGGAATGAAAAACTGTTTTTT. The variable domain in full, completed from reference TRBV15 and TRBJ1-4, reads DAMVIQNPRYQVTQFGKPVTLSCSQTLNHNVMYWYQQKSSQAPKLLFHYYDKDFNNEADTPDNFQSRRPNTSFCFLDIRSPGLGDTAMYLCATSRDWGNEKLFFGSGTQLSVL.

The V and J genes are TRBV6-6 and TRBJ1-2, with 9 nucleotides matching TRBD1. Germline CDR1 MNHNY, CDR2 SVGAGI (reference sequence). The CDR3 loop spans 15 amino acids. The trim removed 11 bases at V and 1 base at J, leaving 11 bases unmatched. This chain's CDR3 is CASSLQDRGNYGYTF. CDR3 coding DNA: TGTGCCTCCTCTTTACAGGACAGGGGTAACTATGGCTACACCTTC.

V and J are TRBV7-6 and TRBJ2-5; D gene uncertain. The CDR3 sequence is 11 residues long. Trimming took 5 bases from V and 1 from J, leaving 2 bases between them. Germline-derived CDR1 and CDR2 are SGHVS and FNYEAQ. The DNA for the CDR3 is TGTGCCAGCAGCCTCCAAGAGACCCAGTACTTC. It translates to CASSLQETQYF. Full variable domain (missing parts from reference TRBV7-6 and TRBJ2-5): GAGVSQSPRYKVTKRGQDVALRCDPISGHVSLYWYRQALGQGPEFLTYFNYEAQQDKSGLPNDRFSAERPEGSISTLTIQRTEQRDSAMYRCASSLQETQYFGPGTRLLVL.

The chain joins TRBV21-1 to TRBJ1-1; the DNA was not compared with TRBD1, the D call given in the table. TRBV21-1 is a documented pseudogene. CDR3 size: 17 residues. CDR3 loop: CASSKERSGKWNTEAFF. The CDR3 coding sequence is TGTGCCAGCAGCAAAGAGAGATCAGGGAAATGGAACACTGAAGCTTTCTTT.

V is TRBV5-6 and J is TRBJ1-2, with D possibly being TRBD1 (5 bases). The CDR3 length is 15 residues. Germline lookup yields CDR1 SGHDT and CDR2 YYEEEE. Trimming removed 0 bases at V and 4 bases at J, with 13 bases between. The CDR3 DNA sequence: TGTGCCAGCAGCTTGGGGGGCGCGGGGAGCTATGGCTACACCTTC. Its protein product is CASSLGGAGSYGYTF.

V usage is TRBV2 and J usage is TRBJ1-5; 7 bases agree with TRBD1. The CDR3 has 15 amino acids. With V trimmed by 6 bases and J by 0 bases, 5 bases remained unmatched. Looked up from germline, CDR1 is SNHLY and CDR2 is FYNNEI. CDR3 region: CASSGQEYSNQPQHF. The CDR3 DNA is TGTGCCAGCAGCGGACAGGAGTATAGCAATCAGCCCCAGCATTTT.

The chain recombines TRBV7-2 with TRBJ2-7, with D possibly being TRBD2 (5 bases). Deletions cut 2 bases from V and 3 bases from J, with 11 bases between. CDR3 length: 14 amino acids. Germline loops: CDR1 SGHTA, CDR2 FQGNSA. Written as DNA, the CDR3 is TGTGCCAGCAGCTTAACGGGGTCGCTCTACGAGCAGTACTTC. Protein: CASSLTGSLYEQYF.

This clone turned up a few times. CDR3 DNA: TGTGCCAGCAGTTTCGAAGGTCCATTCACCGGGGAGCTGTTTTTT. Its translation is CASSFEGPFTGELFF. V gene TRBV27 combines with J gene TRBJ2-2; D gene ambiguous. V lost 3 bases and J 4 bases, leaving 12 bases between the germline ends. The CDR3 is 15 residues long. Germline V gives CDR1 MNHEY, CDR2 SMNVEV (reference sequence).

CDR3 coding DNA: TGTGCCAGTCGGGGGAAAGGGTTACACACTGAAGCTTTCTTT. This translates into CASRGKGLHTEAFF. The chain combines TRBV5-6 with TRBJ1-1; possible D gene TRBD1, 5 bases. CDR3 size: 14 residues. Germline V lookup: CDR1 SGHDT, CDR2 YYEEEE. V lost 8 bases and J lost 3, with 17 bases in between.

This clone qualifies as large. V gene TRBV15 combines with J gene TRBJ1-1; D gene unclear. This CDR3 spans 12 amino acids. Trimming shortened V by 4 bases and J by 3 bases, and 6 bases separated the two germline ends. Per the germline V gene, CDR1 is LNHNV and CDR2 is YYDKDF (reference sequence). The CDR3 loop is CATSIGYTEAFF. CDR3 nucleotides: TGTGCCACCAGCATCGGTTACACTGAAGCTTTCTTT.

J is TRBJ2-3 and V is TRBV19, with 9 bases fitting TRBD1. J gave up 5 bases and V 5 bases, and 5 bases lay outside the gene matches. The CDR3 is made up of 14 amino acids. CDR1 is LNHDA, CDR2 SQIVND, per germline (reference sequence). CDR3 sequence reads: CASSPGTGIDTQYF. The CDR3 region has the DNA TGTGCCAGTAGTCCCGGGACAGGGATAGATACGCAGTATTTT.

V gene TRBV2 combines with J gene TRBJ2-4, with D maybe TRBD2 (6 bases). Deletions cut 7 bases from V and 4 bases from J, with 26 bases between. The germline V gene encodes CDR1 SNHLY and CDR2 FYNNEI. This CDR3 contains 18 residues. CDR3 residues: CASITPRRTGELKNIQYF. The CDR3 DNA reads as TGTGCCAGCATCACACCCCGCCGAACGGGGGAGCTGAAAAACATTCAGTACTTC.

The chain recombines TRBV28 with TRBJ2-5, with 9 bases fitting TRBD1. Germline CDR1 and CDR2: MDHEN and SYDVKM. The CDR3 has 14 residues. V shed 4 bases, J shed 5 bases, and the junction held 5 bases outside the gene matches. Here the CDR3 reads CASSSRDRVETQYF. As DNA, the CDR3 is TGTGCCAGCAGTTCCCGGGACAGGGTGGAGACCCAGTACTTC.

The J gene is TRBJ2-5, the V gene TRBV11-2; maybe TRBD1 (6 bases). This CDR3 contains 15 residues. Germline CDR1 SGHAT, CDR2 FQNNGV. Trimming took off 5 bases at V and 0 bases at J, with 13 bases between the two ends. The CDR3 protein is CASSPSGTYQETQYF. The CDR3 DNA follows: TGTGCCAGCAGCCCGAGTGGGACATACCAAGAGACCCAGTACTTC.

This clone is a singleton in its sample. V and J are TRBV2 and TRBJ1-2; 10 bases match TRBD1. The germline gives CDR1 SNHLY, CDR2 FYNNEI. With V trimmed by 4 bases and J by 7 bases, 9 bases remained unmatched. The CDR3 totals 15 residues. The CDR3 loop is CASSGLGQGKVGYTF. CDR3 nucleotides: TGTGCCAGCAGTGGGTTGGGACAGGGGAAGGTTGGCTACACCTTC.

V usage is TRBV28 and J usage is TRBJ1-1; unclear D gene. The CDR3 has 13 amino acids. Trimming took 5 bases from V and 6 from J, leaving 13 bases between them. Germline loops: CDR1 MDHEN, CDR2 SYDVKM. CDR3 in DNA: TGTGCCAGCAGTCTTTTCCTAACAGCTGAAGCTTTCTTT. Amino acid sequence: CASSLFLTAEAFF.